This section outlines one T cell receptor (beta chain) sequence together with its context. Possible read error: a much larger clone is one base away. If no ophthalmopathy progression occurred within 18 months, Graves' hyperthyroidism was stable. The diagnostic basis comprised clinical symptoms, serum thyroxine and TRAb, thyroid ultrasound and orbital computed tomography. Germline lookup yields CDR1 MNHNS and CDR2 SASEGT. This CDR3 has 16 residues. It was RNA transcripts that yielded the amplified TCR beta CDR3 regions. First-round RT-PCR with HTBI primers amplified the TCR CDR3 region. TCRdb reprocessed the multiplex PCR reads with MiXCR, giving one entry per CDR3 protein. Of under 700,000 distinct CDR3 sequences listed, over 15% are singletons. The record originates from a study of T cells in Graves' hyperthyroidism and ophthalmopathy. Across the study: Before treatment of any kind, peripheral blood was taken at initial diagnosis.

This clonotype was obtained from a woman aged 18-29 years with Graves' hyperthyroidism. The sequencing sample was made of blood. The rearrangement uses TRBV6-1 and TRBJ2-4, with a tentative D call TRBD1 (5 bases). The CDR3 sequence is CASRPEDSLAENIQYF. The CDR3 coding sequence is TGTGCCAGCAGGCCCGAAGACAGTTTAGCCGAAAACATTCAGTACTTC.